This T cell receptor beta chain was identified in a study of technical replicates of blood from several donors. Here immunoSEQ multiplex PCR was the method, and the copy in TCRdb shows in-frame clones only, minus some. The profile shows just over 75,000 clones, 85% to 95% of them singletons. V lost 1 base, J lost 3 bases, and 6 bases lay in between. The germline V gene encodes CDR1 SEHNR and CDR2 FQNEAQ (reference sequence). CDR3 length: 13 amino acids. This clonotype was obtained from a human donor in good health. The rearrangement links TRBV7-9 to TRBJ1-1, with unresolved D. Sequencing used T cells isolated from PBMCs. The CDR3 nucleotides read TGTGCCAGCAGCTTAGTTCCCTACACTGAAGCTTTCTTT. Protein: CASSLVPYTEAFF.